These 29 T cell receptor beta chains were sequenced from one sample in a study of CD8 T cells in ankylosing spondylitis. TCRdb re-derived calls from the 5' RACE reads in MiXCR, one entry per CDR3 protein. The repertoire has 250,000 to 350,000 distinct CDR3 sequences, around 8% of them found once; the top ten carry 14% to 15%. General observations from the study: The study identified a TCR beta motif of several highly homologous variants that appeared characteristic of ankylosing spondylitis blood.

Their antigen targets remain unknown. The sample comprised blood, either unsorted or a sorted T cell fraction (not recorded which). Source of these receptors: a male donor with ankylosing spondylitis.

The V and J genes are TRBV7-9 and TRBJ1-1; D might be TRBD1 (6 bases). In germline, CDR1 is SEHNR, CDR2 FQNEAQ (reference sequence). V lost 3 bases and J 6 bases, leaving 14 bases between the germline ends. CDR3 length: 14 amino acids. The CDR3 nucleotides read TGTGCCAGCAGCTTGGCCACAGGGTTGGCTGAAGCTTTCTTT. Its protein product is CASSLATGLAEAFF. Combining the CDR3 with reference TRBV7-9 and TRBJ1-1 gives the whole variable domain DTGVSQNPRHKITKRGQNVTFRCDPISEHNRLYWYRQTLGQGPEFLTYFQNEAQLEKSRLLSDRFSAERPKGSFSTLEIQRTEQGDSAMYLCASSLATGLAEAFFGQGTRLTVV.

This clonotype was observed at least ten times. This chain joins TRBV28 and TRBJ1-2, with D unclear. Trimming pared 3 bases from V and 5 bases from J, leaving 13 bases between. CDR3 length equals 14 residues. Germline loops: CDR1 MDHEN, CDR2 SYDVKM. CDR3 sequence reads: CASSLSWAPYGYTF. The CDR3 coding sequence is TGTGCCAGCAGTTTGAGCTGGGCACCTTATGGCTACACCTTC.

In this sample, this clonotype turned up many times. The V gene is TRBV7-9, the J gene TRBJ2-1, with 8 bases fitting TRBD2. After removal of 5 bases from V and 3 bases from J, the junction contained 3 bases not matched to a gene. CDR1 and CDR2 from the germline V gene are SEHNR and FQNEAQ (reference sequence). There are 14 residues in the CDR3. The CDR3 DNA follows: TGTGCCAGCAGCCCCGGGGGGGACTACAATGAGCAGTTCTTC. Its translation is CASSPGGDYNEQFF.

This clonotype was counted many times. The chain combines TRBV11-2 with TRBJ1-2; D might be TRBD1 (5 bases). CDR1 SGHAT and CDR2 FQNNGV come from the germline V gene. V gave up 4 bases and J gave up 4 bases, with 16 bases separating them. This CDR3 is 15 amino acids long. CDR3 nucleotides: TGTGCCAGCAGCTCCGACAGTTCCTCTTTCTATGGCTACACCTTC. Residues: CASSSDSSSFYGYTF.

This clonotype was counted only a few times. This chain's CDR3 is CASSRGQGANTGELFF. Here the CDR3 DNA reads TGCGCCAGCAGCCGAGGACAGGGGGCGAACACCGGGGAGCTGTTTTTT. The chain links TRBV4-3 to TRBJ2-2; 10 nucleotides agree with TRBD1. Germline trimming cut 4 bases from V and 0 bases from J; bases unmatched to any gene: 2. CDR1 is LGHNA, CDR2 YSLEER, per germline. This CDR3 is 16 amino acids long.

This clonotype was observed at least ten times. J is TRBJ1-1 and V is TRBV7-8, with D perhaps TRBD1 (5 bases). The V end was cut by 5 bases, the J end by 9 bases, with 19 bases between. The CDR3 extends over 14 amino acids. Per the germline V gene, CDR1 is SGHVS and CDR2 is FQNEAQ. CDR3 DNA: TGTGCCAGCAGCATCGGGACCCAAAGGGGAAAAGCTTTCTTT. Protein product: CASSIGTQRGKAFF.

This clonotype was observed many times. CDR3 in amino acids: CSARQILGVYEQYF. CDR3 bases: TGCAGTGCTAGACAGATCCTCGGTGTCTACGAGCAGTACTTC. The chain carries TRBV20-1 and TRBJ2-7; no clear D. Trimming removed 2 bases from V and 3 bases from J, with 14 bases in between. CDR1 is DFQATT, CDR2 SNEGSKA, per germline (reference sequence). The CDR3 extends over 14 amino acids.

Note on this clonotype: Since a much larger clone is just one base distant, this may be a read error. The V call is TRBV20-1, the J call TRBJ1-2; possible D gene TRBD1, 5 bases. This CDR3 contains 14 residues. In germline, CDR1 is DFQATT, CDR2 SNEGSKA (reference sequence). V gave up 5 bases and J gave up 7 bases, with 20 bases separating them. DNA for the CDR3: TGCAGTGCTGGTGGGGGGTCGGCTGTCGTTGGCTACACCTTC. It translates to CSAGGGSAVVGYTF.

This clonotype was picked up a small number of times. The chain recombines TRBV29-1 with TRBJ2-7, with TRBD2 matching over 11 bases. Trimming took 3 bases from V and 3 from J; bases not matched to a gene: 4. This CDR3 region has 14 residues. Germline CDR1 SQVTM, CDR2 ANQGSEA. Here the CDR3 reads CSVEATSGGYEQYF. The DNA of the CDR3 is TGCAGCGTTGAGGCCACTAGCGGGGGCTACGAGCAGTACTTC.

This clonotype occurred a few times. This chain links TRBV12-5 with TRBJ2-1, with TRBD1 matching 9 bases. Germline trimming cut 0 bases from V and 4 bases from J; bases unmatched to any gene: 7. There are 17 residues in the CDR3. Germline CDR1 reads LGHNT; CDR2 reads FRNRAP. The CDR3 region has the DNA TGTGCTAGTGGTTTGGTACTCCGGACAGGGGATTACAATGAGCAGTTCTTC. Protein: CASGLVLRTGDYNEQFF.

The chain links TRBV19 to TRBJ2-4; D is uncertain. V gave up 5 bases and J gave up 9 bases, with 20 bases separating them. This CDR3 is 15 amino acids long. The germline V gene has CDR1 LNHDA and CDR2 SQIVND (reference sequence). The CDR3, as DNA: TGTGCCAGTAGTGATGGCGGCAGCCTGATTCCCATTCAGTACTTC. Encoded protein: CASSDGGSLIPIQYF.

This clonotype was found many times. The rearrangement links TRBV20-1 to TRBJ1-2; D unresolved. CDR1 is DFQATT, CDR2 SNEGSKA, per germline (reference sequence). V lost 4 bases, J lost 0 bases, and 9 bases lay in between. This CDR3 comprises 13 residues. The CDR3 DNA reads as TGCAGTGCTAAGGTGGAGGCTAACTATGGCTACACCTTC. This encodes CSAKVEANYGYTF.

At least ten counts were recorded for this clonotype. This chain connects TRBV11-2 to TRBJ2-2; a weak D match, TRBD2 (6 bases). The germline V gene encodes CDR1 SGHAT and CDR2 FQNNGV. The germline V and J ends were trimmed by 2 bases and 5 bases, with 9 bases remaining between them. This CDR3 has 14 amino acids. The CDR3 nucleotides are TGTGCCAGCAGCTTATTTGCGGGGACCGGGGAGCTGTTTTTT. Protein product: CASSLFAGTGELFF.

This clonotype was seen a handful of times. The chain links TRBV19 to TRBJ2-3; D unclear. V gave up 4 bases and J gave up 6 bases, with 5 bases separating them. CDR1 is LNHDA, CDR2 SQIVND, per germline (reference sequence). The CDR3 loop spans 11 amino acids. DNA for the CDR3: TGTGCCAGTAGTAAGTGGGATACGCAGTATTTT. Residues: CASSKWDTQYF.

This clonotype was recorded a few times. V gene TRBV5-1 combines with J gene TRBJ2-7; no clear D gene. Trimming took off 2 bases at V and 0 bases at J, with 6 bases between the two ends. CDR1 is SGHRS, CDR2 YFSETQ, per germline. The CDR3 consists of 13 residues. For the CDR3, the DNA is TGCGCCAGCAGCTTTAGCAGCTCCTACGAGCAGTACTTC. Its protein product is CASSFSSSYEQYF.

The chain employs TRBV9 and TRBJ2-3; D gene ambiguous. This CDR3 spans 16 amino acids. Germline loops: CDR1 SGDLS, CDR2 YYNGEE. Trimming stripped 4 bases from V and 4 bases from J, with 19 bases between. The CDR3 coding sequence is TGTGCCAGCAGCCCTTGCCCAGAAGGAAGGGCAGATACGCAGTATTTT. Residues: CASSPCPEGRADTQYF.

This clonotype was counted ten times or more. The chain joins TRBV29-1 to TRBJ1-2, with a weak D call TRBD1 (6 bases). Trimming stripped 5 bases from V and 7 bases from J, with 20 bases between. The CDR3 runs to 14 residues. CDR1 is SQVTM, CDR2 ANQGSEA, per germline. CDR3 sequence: CSVPTGSRTRGYTF. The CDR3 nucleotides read TGCAGCGTTCCTACAGGGTCAAGGACGCGTGGCTACACCTTC.

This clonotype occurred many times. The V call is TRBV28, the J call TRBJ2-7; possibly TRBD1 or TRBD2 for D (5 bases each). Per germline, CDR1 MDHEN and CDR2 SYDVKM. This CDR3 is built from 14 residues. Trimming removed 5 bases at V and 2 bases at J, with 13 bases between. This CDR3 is CASSEPGTAYEQYF. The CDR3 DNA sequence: TGTGCCAGCAGTGAACCCGGGACGGCCTACGAGCAGTACTTC. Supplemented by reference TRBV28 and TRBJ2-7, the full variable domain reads DVKVTQSSRYLVKRTGEKVFLECVQDMDHENMFWYRQDPGLGLRLIYFSYDVKMKEKGDIPEGYSVSREKKERFSLILESASTNQTSMYLCASSEPGTAYEQYFGPGTRLTVT.

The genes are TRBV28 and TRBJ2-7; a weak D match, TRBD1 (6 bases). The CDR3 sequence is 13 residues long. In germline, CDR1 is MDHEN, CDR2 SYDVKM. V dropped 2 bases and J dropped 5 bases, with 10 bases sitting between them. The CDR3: CASSLVGAHEQYF. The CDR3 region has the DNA TGTGCCAGCAGTTTAGTGGGGGCTCACGAGCAGTACTTC.

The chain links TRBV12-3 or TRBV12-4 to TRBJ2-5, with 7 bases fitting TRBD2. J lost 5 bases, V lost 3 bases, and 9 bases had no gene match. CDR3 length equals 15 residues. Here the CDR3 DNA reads TGTGCCAGCAGTTTGATGCGAGTGGGAGGGGAGACCCAGTACTTC. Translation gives CASSLMRVGGETQYF.

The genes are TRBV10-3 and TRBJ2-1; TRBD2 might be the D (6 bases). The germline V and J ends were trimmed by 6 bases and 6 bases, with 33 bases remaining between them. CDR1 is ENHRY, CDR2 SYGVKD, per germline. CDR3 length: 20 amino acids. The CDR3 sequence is CAIRSIAGSGMSGPPNEQFF. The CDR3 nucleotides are TGTGCCATCAGATCAATTGCGGGGAGTGGGATGAGCGGTCCTCCCAATGAGCAGTTCTTC.

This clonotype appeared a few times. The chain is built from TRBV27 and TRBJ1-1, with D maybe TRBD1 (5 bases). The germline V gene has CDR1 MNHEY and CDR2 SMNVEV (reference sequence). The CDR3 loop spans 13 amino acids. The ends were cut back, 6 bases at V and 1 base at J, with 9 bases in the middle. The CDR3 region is CASRPGQNTEAFF. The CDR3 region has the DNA TGTGCCAGCAGGCCCGGACAGAACACTGAAGCTTTCTTT.

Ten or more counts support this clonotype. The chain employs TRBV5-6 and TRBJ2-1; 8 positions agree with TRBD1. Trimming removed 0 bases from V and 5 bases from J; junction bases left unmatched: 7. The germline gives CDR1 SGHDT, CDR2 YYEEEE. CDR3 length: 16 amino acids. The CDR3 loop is CASSLAPWTGNNEQFF. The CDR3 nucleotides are TGTGCCAGCAGCTTGGCTCCGTGGACAGGGAACAATGAGCAGTTCTTC.

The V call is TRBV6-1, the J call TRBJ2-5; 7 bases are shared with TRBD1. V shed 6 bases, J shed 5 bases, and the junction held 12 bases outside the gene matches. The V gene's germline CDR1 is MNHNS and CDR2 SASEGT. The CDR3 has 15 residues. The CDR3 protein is CASSPTGFQGETQYF. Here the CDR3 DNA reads TGTGCCAGCAGCCCGACAGGGTTTCAAGGGGAGACCCAGTACTTC.

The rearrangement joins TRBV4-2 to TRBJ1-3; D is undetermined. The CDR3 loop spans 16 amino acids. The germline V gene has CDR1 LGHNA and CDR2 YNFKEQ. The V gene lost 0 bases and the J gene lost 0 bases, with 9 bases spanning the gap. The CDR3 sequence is CASSQDPVLSGNTIYF. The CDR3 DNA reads TGTGCCAGCAGCCAAGATCCGGTGCTCTCTGGAAACACCATATATTTT.

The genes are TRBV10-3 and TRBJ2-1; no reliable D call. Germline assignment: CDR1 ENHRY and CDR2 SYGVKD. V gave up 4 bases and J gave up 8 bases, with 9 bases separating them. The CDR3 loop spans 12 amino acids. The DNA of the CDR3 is TGTGCCATCAGTGGGGTTCGCCATGAGCAGTTCTTC. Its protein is CAISGVRHEQFF.

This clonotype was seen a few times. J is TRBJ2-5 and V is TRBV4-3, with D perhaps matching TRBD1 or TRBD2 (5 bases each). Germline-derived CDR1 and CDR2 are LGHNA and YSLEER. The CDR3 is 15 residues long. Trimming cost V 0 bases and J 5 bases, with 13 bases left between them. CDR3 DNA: TGCGCCAGCAGCCAAGAGAGGGGAGTGGGGGAGACCCAGTACTTC. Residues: CASSQERGVGETQYF.

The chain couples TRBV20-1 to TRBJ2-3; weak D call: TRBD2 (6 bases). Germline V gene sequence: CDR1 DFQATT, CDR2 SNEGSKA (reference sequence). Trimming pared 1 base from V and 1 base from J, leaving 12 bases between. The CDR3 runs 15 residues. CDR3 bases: TGCAGTGCTAGAGTCGTAGCGGATGGCACAGATACGCAGTATTTT. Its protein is CSARVVADGTDTQYF.

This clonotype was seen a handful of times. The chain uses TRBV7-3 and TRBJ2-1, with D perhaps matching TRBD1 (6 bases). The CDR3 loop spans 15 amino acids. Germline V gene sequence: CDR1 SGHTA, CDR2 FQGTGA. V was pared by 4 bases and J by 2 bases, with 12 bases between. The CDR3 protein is CASSSERGTYNEQFF. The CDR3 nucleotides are TGTGCCAGCAGCTCAGAGAGGGGGACCTACAATGAGCAGTTCTTC. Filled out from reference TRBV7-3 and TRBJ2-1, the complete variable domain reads GAGVSQTPSNKVTEKGKYVELRCDPISGHTALYWYRQSLGQGPEFLIYFQGTGAADDSGLPNDRFFAVRPEGSVSTLKIQRTERGDSAVYLCASSSERGTYNEQFFGPGTRLTVL.